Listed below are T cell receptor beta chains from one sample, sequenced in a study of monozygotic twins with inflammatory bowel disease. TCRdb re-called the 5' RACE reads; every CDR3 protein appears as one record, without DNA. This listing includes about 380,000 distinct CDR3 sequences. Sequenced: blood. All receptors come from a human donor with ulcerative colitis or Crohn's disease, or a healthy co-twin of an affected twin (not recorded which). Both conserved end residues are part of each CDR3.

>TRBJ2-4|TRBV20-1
CSALDVRLAKNIQYF
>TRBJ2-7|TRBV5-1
CASSLGIGIDEQYF
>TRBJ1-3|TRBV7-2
CASSLGGGGSNTIYF
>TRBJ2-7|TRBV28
CASRRDIVGEQYF
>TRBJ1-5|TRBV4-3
CASSQDFSSHSNQPQHF
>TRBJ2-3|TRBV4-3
CASSQEPGNAGSSTDTQYF
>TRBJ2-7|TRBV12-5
CASGRDYEQYF
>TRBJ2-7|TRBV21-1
CASSDKRATSRTYEQYF
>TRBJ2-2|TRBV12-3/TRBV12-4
CASSRPTTGYGGELFF
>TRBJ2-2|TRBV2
CASSEEGLAVNTGELFF
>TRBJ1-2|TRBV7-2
CASTSNRGGIGYTF
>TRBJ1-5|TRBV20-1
CSARDRVNSNQPQHF
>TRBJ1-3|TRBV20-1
CSALNSGNTIYF
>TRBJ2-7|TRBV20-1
CSARGGGRSYAQYF
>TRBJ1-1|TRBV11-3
CASSLAGTERGKTDAFF
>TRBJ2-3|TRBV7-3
CASSSQGARGSDTQYF
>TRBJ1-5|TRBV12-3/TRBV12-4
CASSAAYSNQPQHF
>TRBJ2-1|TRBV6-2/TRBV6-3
CASTLLANNEQFF
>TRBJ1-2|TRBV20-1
CSAREPGTGDYGYTF
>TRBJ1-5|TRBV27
CASSTGLGNQPQHF
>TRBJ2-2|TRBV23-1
CANRLAGGETGELFF
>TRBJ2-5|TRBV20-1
CSARVGRGRETQYF
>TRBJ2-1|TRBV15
CATSRDPRGTDFYNEQFF
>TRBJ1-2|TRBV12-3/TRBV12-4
CASSPWTGGWYGYTF
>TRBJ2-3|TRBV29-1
CSGDGGGTDTQYF
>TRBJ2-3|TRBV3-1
CASSQGPGLADTDTQYF
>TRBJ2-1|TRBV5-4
CASSPGEGRPYEQFF
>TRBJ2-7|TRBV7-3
CASSPPPARENYEQYF
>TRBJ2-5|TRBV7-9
CASRLSFGGKETQYF